This passage covers 2 T cell receptor beta chains from one sample sequenced in a study of T cell changes during pregnancy in multiple sclerosis. Some clones are missing from TCRdb's copy, which holds only in-frame ones; the method was immunoSEQ multiplex PCR. The sample consists of 48,000 or so clones, 80% to 90% of them appearing once. The starting material was CD4+ T cells from peripheral blood mononuclear cells, obtained in the second trimester of pregnancy. These receptors all stem from a female donor with multiple sclerosis, enrolled in a pregnancy study.

The genes are TRBV6-1 and TRBJ2-7; tentatively, D is TRBD1 (5 bases). The CDR3 is 12 amino acids. Trimming shortened V by 9 bases and J by 3 bases, and 12 bases separated the two germline ends. Germline CDR1 and CDR2: MNHNS and SASEGT. CDR3: CASGAGIYEQYF. CDR3 DNA: TGTGCCAGTGGGGCAGGGATCTACGAGCAGTACTTC.

This clone was detected a few times. The gene calls are TRBV2 and TRBJ1-5, with unresolved D. The V gene's germline CDR1 is SNHLY and CDR2 FYNNEI. The CDR3 has 13 amino acids. Trimming cost V 7 bases and J 3 bases, with 10 bases left between them. The CDR3, as DNA: TGTGCCAGCAATCCGGGAAACAATCAGCCCCAGCATTTT. This sequence encodes CASNPGNNQPQHF. The full variable domain, completed using reference TRBV2 and TRBJ1-5, is EPEVTQTPSHQVTQMGQEVILRCVPISNHLYFYWYRQILGQKVEFLVSFYNNEISEKSEIFDDQFSVERPDGSNFTLKIRSTKLEDSAMYFCASNPGNNQPQHFGDGTRLSIL.